Sequencing of this T cell receptor (beta chain) was carried out in a study of control samples from healthy donors and cancer patients. Produced via immunoSEQ multiplex PCR; TCRdb's table is partial and in-frame only. The table shows roughly 6,000 clones, with just under 85% occurring only once. The germline V and J ends were trimmed by 5 bases and 0 bases, with 8 bases remaining between them. Germline V CDR1 and CDR2: SQVTM, ANQGSEA. The CDR3 consists of 12 residues. V is TRBV29-1 and J is TRBJ2-7; perhaps D is TRBD1 or TRBD2 (6 bases each). The receptor's source is a female donor with lung cancer. Specimen: formalin-fixed, paraffin-embedded tissue. The CDR3 reads CSVRGPSYEQYF. CDR3 sequence (DNA): TGCAGCGTTCGGGGGCCCTCCTACGAGCAGTACTTC.